This T cell receptor (beta chain) was sequenced for a study of T cells in Graves' hyperthyroidism and ophthalmopathy. TCR beta CDR3 regions were amplified from RNA. First-round RT-PCR with HTBI primers amplified the TCR CDR3 region. TCRdb used MiXCR to reprocess the multiplex PCR reads, holding one entry per CDR3 protein. The sample lists roughly 280,000 distinct CDR3 sequences, about a sixth occurring once. This clonotype was seen many times. V dropped 0 bases and J dropped 7 bases, with 14 bases sitting between them. CDR1 and CDR2 from the germline V gene are SGHRS and YFSETQ. This CDR3 has 14 amino acids.

The chain couples TRBV5-1 to TRBJ2-7; D is undetermined. Sequenced sample: blood. The clonotype originates from a woman aged 55-69 years with Graves' ophthalmopathy. CDR3 loop: CASSLVEPGREQYF. The CDR3 coding sequence is TGCGCCAGCAGCTTGGTCGAGCCCGGAAGAGAGCAGTACTTC.